The 10 T cell receptor beta chains presented below share a single source sample, sequenced in a study of graft-versus-host responses after intestinal transplantation (dated by TCRdb to the early 2020s). Library generation was performed with the immunoSEQ multiplex PCR assay. Drawn from immuneACCESS, this table holds only the in-frame rearrangements with V and J called that TCRdb kept. Clones are partly lost; checked studies trace under half to an unresolved V gene and leave the rest unexplained. For this sample the table gives about 3,500 clones, of which 94% were detected only once. The ten largest clones take up roughly 1.2% of the sample. The specimen comprised PBMCs, sampled 11 days after intestinal transplantation. The receptors stem from a human patient who received an intestinal transplant, so some T cells may come from the graft donor.

The genes are TRBV6-5 and TRBJ1-1; TRBD1 agrees at 8 bases. This CDR3 is built from 13 residues. The germline V gene has CDR1 MNHEY and CDR2 SVGAGI. The junction had 2 bases not matched to a gene; V was cut back by 4 bases and J by 4 bases. CDR3 region: CASSFGQGTEAFF. CDR3 nucleotide sequence: TGTGCCAGCAGTTTTGGACAGGGCACTGAAGCTTTCTTT.

This clone has just one count. The chain is built from TRBV9 and TRBJ2-1; the match to TRBD2 covers 8 bases. There are 16 residues in the CDR3. V was pared by 4 bases and J by 2 bases, with 8 bases of the junction left unmatched. Per the germline V gene, CDR1 is SGDLS and CDR2 is YYNGEE. CDR3 bases: TGTGCCAGCAGCTCCCAACTAGCGGCACCCTACAATGAGCAGTTCTTC. Translating gives CASSSQLAAPYNEQFF.

The CDR3 nucleotides read TGTGCCAGCCTTAGCTACAGGGCCACCTACAATGAGCAGTTCTTC. It specifies CASLSYRATYNEQFF. V usage is TRBV27 and J usage is TRBJ2-1, with D perhaps TRBD1 (6 bases). V was trimmed by 8 bases and J by 2 bases, leaving 16 bases between them. This CDR3 is 15 amino acids long. Germline values: CDR1 MNHEY, CDR2 SMNVEV (reference sequence).

The chain uses TRBV28 and TRBJ2-4; 8 positions match TRBD2. The length of the CDR3 is 16 residues. V was clipped by 3 bases and J by 3 bases; unmatched bases: 7. Germline V gives CDR1 MDHEN, CDR2 SYDVKM. The CDR3 protein is CASSLPREEIKNIQYF. The CDR3 DNA follows: TGTGCCAGCAGTTTGCCGCGGGAGGAAATCAAAAACATTCAGTACTTC.

The chain carries TRBV9 and TRBJ2-7; possibly TRBD2 for D (5 bases). The CDR3 is 15 amino acids. Germline lookup yields CDR1 SGDLS and CDR2 YYNGEE. Trimming took 3 bases from V and 0 from J, leaving 13 bases between them. CDR3 coding DNA: TGTGCCAGCAGCGCGACCCCGGGAAGCTCCTACGAGCAGTACTTC. This translates into CASSATPGSSYEQYF.

The rearrangement joins TRBV5-1 to TRBJ2-1, with 8 bases identical to TRBD2. CDR1 SGHRS and CDR2 YFSETQ come from the germline V gene. Losses at the gene ends were 3 bases for V and 7 bases for J; bases not matched to a gene: 6. The CDR3 loop spans 14 amino acids. As DNA, the CDR3 is TGCGCCAGCAGCTGGAATCCTAGCGGGAATGAGCAGTTCTTC. This sequence encodes CASSWNPSGNEQFF.

This sequence joins TRBV7-3 and TRBJ2-7, with 7 bases lining up with TRBD2. Germline loops: CDR1 SGHTA, CDR2 FQGTGA. The CDR3 consists of 14 residues. V dropped 5 bases and J dropped 3; count of bases not matched to a gene: 7. CDR3 sequence reads: CASSPGRRDYEQYF. The CDR3 DNA reads TGTGCCAGCAGCCCCGGGAGGAGGGACTACGAGCAGTACTTC.

The chain has TRBV5-1 and TRBJ2-7; 8 bases are shared with TRBD1. This CDR3 comprises 11 residues. Germline V lookup: CDR1 SGHRS, CDR2 YFSETQ. The V segment lost 7 bases and the J segment 5 bases; nucleotides outside the gene matches: 2. CDR3 sequence: CASGQGDEQYF. The CDR3 coding sequence is TGCGCCAGCGGACAGGGAGACGAGCAGTACTTC.

The chain links TRBV27 to TRBJ2-4, with 8 bases that match TRBD1. The CDR3 is made up of 16 amino acids. The V segment lost 5 bases and the J segment 0 bases; nucleotides outside the gene matches: 6. Per germline, CDR1 MNHEY and CDR2 SMNVEV (reference sequence). The CDR3 sequence is CASSTLTGEAKNIQYF. CDR3 DNA: TGTGCCAGCAGTACCTTGACAGGGGAAGCCAAAAACATTCAGTACTTC.

The chain uses TRBV11-3 and TRBJ1-2, with 8 positions matching TRBD1. This CDR3 region has 15 residues. Germline trimming cut 2 bases from V and 5 bases from J; bases unmatched to any gene: 7. Germline V lookup: CDR1 SGHNT, CDR2 YENEEA. As DNA, the CDR3 is TGTGCCAGCAGCTTAAAGACAGGGGTTTCGTATGGCTACACCTTC. Its translation: CASSLKTGVSYGYTF. Using reference TRBV11-3 and TRBJ1-2 for the parts outside the CDR3, the full variable domain is EAGVVQSPRYKIIEKKQPVAFWCNPISGHNTLYWYLQNLGQGPELLIRYENEEAVDDSQLPKDRFSAERLKGVDSTLKIQPAELGDSAVYLCASSLKTGVSYGYTFGSGTRLTVV.